Listed below are T cell receptor beta chains from one sample, sequenced in a study of blood T cells in healthy people across ages. TCRdb fed the 5' RACE reads into MiXCR, producing one record per CDR3 protein. The table has about 290,000 distinct CDR3 sequences, roughly 27% seen once. Sequencing was carried out using blood. The receptors were gathered from a woman between 65 and 79 years old in good health. CDR3s include the opening cysteine and the closing phenylalanine or tryptophan. Each record gives: clone size, D gene, J gene, V gene, CDR3 protein. A D gene is named only where the DNA matches it firmly. Expanded clones get a size class; other rows say once, few or many, or leave the size out.

>many|.|TRBJ2-4|TRBV7-2
CASTPGLGSSKNIQYF
>.|.|TRBJ2-1|TRBV5-5
CASTKTWSYNEQFF
>few|TRBD2|TRBJ2-7|TRBV7-2
CASSFGSGSQYEQYF
>.|.|TRBJ1-4|TRBV4-2
CASSQDLRGGNEKLFF
>.|.|TRBJ2-3|TRBV9
CASSVGQTDTQYF
>few|.|TRBJ2-5|TRBV27
CASSSRDGKETQYF
>once|.|.|TRBV5-5
CASSGTWVYEQYF
>few|TRBD1|TRBJ1-2|TRBV6-6
CASRTGTDNYGYTF
>few|.|TRBJ1-1|TRBV29-1
CSVEDAEAFF
>.|.|TRBJ2-5|TRBV7-8
CASSLYNSEGETQYF
>.|TRBD2|TRBJ2-3|TRBV2
CASSPSTSGYTQYF
>few|TRBD2|TRBJ2-1|TRBV6-1
CASRREGTGEQFF
>few|.|TRBJ2-7|TRBV27
CASSSRLRVHEQYF
>.|.|TRBJ1-2|TRBV3-1
CASSQQKGIHGYTF
>.|TRBD1|TRBJ2-3|TRBV12-3/TRBV12-4
CASSESQGGTDTQYF
>many|.|TRBJ2-5|TRBV20-1
CSARGAKGRGDQETQYF
>few|.|TRBJ1-1|TRBV28
CASSGTRGEGLFNTEAFF
>.|TRBD1|TRBJ1-1|TRBV29-1
CSVAGQGAVDTEAFF
>few|.|TRBJ1-2|TRBV29-1
CSVGSGGYTF